The rows below give T cell receptor beta chains drawn from one sample of a study of T cells in Graves' hyperthyroidism and ophthalmopathy. TCRdb independently ran MiXCR on the multiplex PCR reads; one entry per CDR3 protein. This table holds a few hundred thousand distinct CDR3 sequences, roughly 20% found once. Sequencing used blood. The receptor set was obtained from a man aged 50 to 59 with Graves' ophthalmopathy. Each CDR3 is given with its conserved first and last residue. D genes are given only for firm matches. Rows may omit the clone size; those that give it use once, few, many or a size class.

d_call	v_call	clone_size	j_call	cdr3_length	cdr3_nt	cdr3_aa
TRBD2	TRBV11-2	-	TRBJ2-2	16	TGTGCCAGCAGCGCCGGACTAGCGGGAGTACCCGGGGAGCTGTTTTTT	CASSAGLAGVPGELFF
-	TRBV2	-	TRBJ2-7	16	TGTGCCACCAACCCCCCACGGGAGAGGGGGGAGGACGAGCAGTACTTC	CATNPPRERGEDEQYF
TRBD1	TRBV28	few	TRBJ1-5	14	TGTGCCAGCAGTTGGGACAGGGCGAATCAGCCCCAGCATTTT	CASSWDRANQPQHF
TRBD2	TRBV20-1	-	TRBJ2-7	14	TGCAGTGCTAGAGCAGCGGGAGCACGCTACGAGCAGTACTTC	CSARAAGARYEQYF
TRBD1	TRBV19	-	TRBJ1-5	14	TGTGCCAGTAGTATCCGGCAGGGGGCTCAGCCCCAGCATTTT	CASSIRQGAQPQHF
-	TRBV12-5	-	TRBJ2-1	17	TGTGCTAGTGGTTTGGTACTGGGGCTAGCGCCCAACAATGAGCAGTTCTTC	CASGLVLGLAPNNEQFF
-	TRBV7-9	few	TRBJ1-2	13	TGTGCCAGCAGCTCCGGGACGCTGGAGGGCTACACCTTC	CASSSGTLEGYTF
-	TRBV12-3/TRBV12-4	-	TRBJ2-3	13	TGTGCCAGCAGTCTCGGGGACCCTCATACGCAGTATTTT	CASSLGDPHTQYF
-	TRBV11-1	many	TRBJ2-1	12	TGTGCCAGCAGCTTTTTTCCGGGACAGCAGTTCTTC	CASSFFPGQQFF
-	TRBV19	-	TRBJ1-2	16	TGTGCCAGTAGTATTACGGGGAGCAAGCTAAACTATGGCTACACCTTC	CASSITGSKLNYGYTF
TRBD1	TRBV28	once	TRBJ2-7	13	TGTGCCAGCAGTTCCGGGGACAGACAGGAGCAGTACTTC	CASSSGDRQEQYF
-	TRBV7-9	few	TRBJ1-2	12	TGTGCCAGCAGTCTCATGGACCTAAGCTACACCTTC	CASSLMDLSYTF
TRBD2	TRBV19	-	TRBJ2-2	17	TGTGCCAGCGGGACTAGCGGGAGTTTCAGTAGCACCGGGGAGCTGTTTTTT	CASGTSGSFSSTGELFF
TRBD1	TRBV20-1	-	TRBJ2-7	13	TGCAGTACCCAGACAGGGGGCACCTACGAGCAGTACTTC	CSTQTGGTYEQYF
-	TRBV5-1	many	TRBJ1-4	14	TGCGCCAGCAGCTTGGAGCGAGCTAATGAAAAACTGTTTTTT	CASSLERANEKLFF
TRBD2	TRBV19	few	TRBJ2-7	16	TGTGCCAGTAGTATAGATCCGGGACTAGCGGGAGCCGAGCAGTACTTC	CASSIDPGLAGAEQYF
-	TRBV29-1	-	TRBJ2-7	11	TGCAGCGTTGGATCTGGTCGGGAGCAGTACTTC	CSVGSGREQYF
TRBD1	TRBV5-1	few	TRBJ2-5	16	TGCGCCAGCGAAGCCGGGACAGGGTTTTTAGAAGAGACCCAGTACTTC	CASEAGTGFLEETQYF